The 29 T cell receptor beta chains reported below all come from one sample, sequenced in a study of cytotoxic CD8 clonotypes in ibrutinib-treated CLL. Libraries were prepared by immunoSEQ multiplex PCR; TCRdb keeps only in-frame clonotypes and omits some of them. This table holds approximately 210,000 clones, around three quarters found once. Sample: PBMCs, taken after 24 months of ibrutinib treatment. The receptors originated from a human donor with chronic lymphocytic leukemia.

The chain combines TRBV7-2 with TRBJ1-1; D is unclear. Germline CDR1 SGHTA, CDR2 FQGNSA. V was pared by 6 bases and J by 4 bases, with 15 bases between. The CDR3 covers 14 residues. The CDR3 sequence: CASSSLDWGTEAFF. As DNA, the CDR3 is TGTGCCAGCAGTTCACTTGACTGGGGCACTGAAGCTTTCTTT.

In this sample, this clone turned up once. The chain has TRBV5-4 and TRBJ2-7; TRBD2 matches 13 bases. Germline assignment: CDR1 SGHNT and CDR2 YYREEE (reference sequence). This CDR3 has 16 residues. V was pared by 2 bases and J by 4 bases, with 6 bases of the junction left unmatched. Here the CDR3 DNA reads TGTGCCAGCAGCTTCATCGGGACTAGCGGGATTTACGAGCAGTACTTC. The encoded protein is CASSFIGTSGIYEQYF.

This rearrangement joins TRBV6-5 to TRBJ2-2, with 7 bases lining up with TRBD1. Germline CDR1 MNHEY, CDR2 SVGAGI. V dropped 4 bases and J dropped 7; count of bases not matched to a gene: 6. The CDR3 loop spans 14 amino acids. CDR3 in DNA: TGTGCCAGCAGTTTTCAGGGGGTGCACGGGGAGCTGTTTTTT. Translation: CASSFQGVHGELFF.

V gene TRBV27 combines with J gene TRBJ2-1, with D perhaps matching TRBD2 (5 bases). Germline-derived CDR1 and CDR2 are MNHEY and SMNVEV (reference sequence). The CDR3 extends over 15 amino acids. Trimming cost V 1 base and J 6 bases, with 13 bases left between them. The CDR3 nucleotides are TGTGCCAGCAGTTTATTTGCGGGTGATTCCAATGAGCAGTTCTTC. This encodes CASSLFAGDSNEQFF.

V usage is TRBV29-1 and J usage is TRBJ2-1, with D unclear. CDR1 is SQVTM, CDR2 ANQGSEA, per germline. V was cut by 5 bases and J by 5 bases, with 16 bases left in between. This CDR3 has 14 amino acids. The CDR3 DNA reads as TGCAGCGTTCCCCATGGGTGGCCCCACAATGAGCAGTTCTTC. Translated, it gives CSVPHGWPHNEQFF.

The genes are TRBV9 and TRBJ2-2; 8 bases line up with TRBD1. Per the germline V gene, CDR1 is SGDLS and CDR2 is YYNGEE. Germline trimming cut 9 bases from V and 5 bases from J; bases unmatched to any gene: 6. This CDR3 is 13 amino acids long. CDR3 loop: CATGTGGTGELFF. Written as DNA, the CDR3 is TGTGCCACAGGGACAGGAGGGACCGGGGAGCTGTTTTTT.

The rearrangement links TRBV30 to TRBJ2-3; TRBD1 is a possible D gene (5 bases). The CDR3 consists of 13 residues. Trimming took off 0 bases at V and 3 bases at J, with 7 bases between the two ends. The germline CDR1 and CDR2 sequences are GTSNPN and SVGIG (reference sequence). CDR3 sequence: CAWSVKGTDTQYF. Here the CDR3 DNA reads TGTGCCTGGAGTGTAAAGGGGACAGATACGCAGTATTTT.

As regards this clone: Different DNA sequences within this sample yield the same CDR3. This chain joins TRBV5-8 and TRBJ1-5, with D unresolved. Trimming cost V 2 bases and J 5 bases, with 5 bases left between them. CDR1 is SGHTS, CDR2 YDEGEE, per germline. The CDR3 runs 12 residues. CDR3 loop: CASSFRDQPQHF. The CDR3 bases are TGTGCCAGCAGCTTCAGAGATCAGCCCCAGCATTTT.

This chain links TRBV9 with TRBJ1-1, with a possible D match to TRBD1 (5 bases). Germline lookup yields CDR1 SGDLS and CDR2 YYNGEE. The V and J ends lost 0 bases and 4 bases respectively, with 10 bases between them. The CDR3 runs to 14 residues. CDR3: CASSVVSGSTEAFF. The CDR3 nucleotides read TGTGCCAGCAGCGTAGTATCAGGGAGCACTGAAGCTTTCTTT.

This rearrangement joins TRBV5-6 to TRBJ2-7; TRBD2 aligns across 9 bases. The V gene end was trimmed by 0 bases and the J gene end by 4 bases; junction bases not matched to a gene: 5. The CDR3 contains 15 residues. CDR1 and CDR2 (germline): SGHDT, YYEEEE. Written as DNA, the CDR3 is TGTGCCAGCAGCTTGGGACTAGCGGAAAAGTACGAGCAGTACTTC. Amino acid sequence: CASSLGLAEKYEQYF.

The chain combines TRBV19 with TRBJ2-1; 10 bases map to TRBD1. CDR1 is LNHDA and CDR2 is SQIVND in the germline V gene (reference sequence). CDR3 length: 16 amino acids. The ends lost 1 base at V and 4 bases at J; junction bases unmatched: 4. CDR3 nucleotides: TGTGCCAGTAGTATAGGAGGGGACAGGGGTTACAATGAGCAGTTCTTC. Translation: CASSIGGDRGYNEQFF.

This clone has a single count. The CDR3 region has the DNA TGTGCCATCAGTGCGGGGACTAGCGGCCCCTACGAGCAGTACTTC. Translating gives CAISAGTSGPYEQYF. The chain recombines TRBV10-3 with TRBJ2-7, with TRBD2 matching 11 bases. The CDR3 extends over 15 amino acids. Germline CDR1 reads ENHRY; CDR2 reads SYGVKD. With 4 bases clipped from V and 2 bases from J, the junction kept 4 bases outside the gene matches.

The chain joins TRBV7-6 to TRBJ2-7; D uncertain. The CDR3 extends over 17 amino acids. The V gene's germline CDR1 is SGHVS and CDR2 FNYEAQ. V dropped 7 bases and J dropped 3 bases, with 25 bases sitting between them. The CDR3 coding sequence is TGTGCCAGCACCGAAGCCCCCACATCTACCCTTAGCTACGAGCAGTACTTC. Translated, it gives CASTEAPTSTLSYEQYF.

This chain connects TRBV5-4 to TRBJ1-6; 12 nucleotides align to TRBD1. Germline-derived CDR1 and CDR2 are SGHNT and YYREEE (reference sequence). This CDR3 has 15 amino acids. V lost 6 bases to trimming and J lost 10 bases; unmatched junction nucleotides: 8. CDR3 coding DNA: TGTGCCAGCAAAAATGGGACAGGGGGCTACTCACCCCTCCACTTT. Translation: CASKNGTGGYSPLHF.

V usage is TRBV18 and J usage is TRBJ2-7, with 7 bases that match TRBD1. CDR3 length: 13 residues. Germline lookup yields CDR1 KGHSH and CDR2 LQKENI. Trimming at V came to 2 bases and at J to 5 bases, leaving 3 bases not matched to a gene. CDR3 DNA: TGTGCCAGCTCACCAGAGACAGGGCACGAGCAGTACTTC. Translation: CASSPETGHEQYF.

The rearrangement joins TRBV7-8 to TRBJ2-3, with 7 bases aligning to TRBD2. The CDR3 sequence is 16 residues long. V lost 3 bases, J lost 0 bases, and 6 bases stayed unmatched. From germline, CDR1 is SGHVS and CDR2 FQNEAQ. For the CDR3, the DNA is TGTGCCAGCAGCTTTCGCCTAGCGGCGAGCACAGATACGCAGTATTTT. Its translation is CASSFRLAASTDTQYF.

The J gene is TRBJ2-3, the V gene TRBV30; 8 bases are shared with TRBD1. The trim removed 0 bases at V and 4 bases at J, leaving 6 bases unmatched. The CDR3 spans 15 residues. Germline V CDR1 and CDR2: GTSNPN, SVGIG (reference sequence). CDR3: CAWSVRAGGPDTQYF. CDR3 DNA sequence: TGTGCCTGGAGTGTTAGGGCAGGGGGCCCAGATACGCAGTATTTT.

The chain is built from TRBV7-8 and TRBJ2-6, with TRBD2 identical over 9 bases. The CDR3 totals 17 residues. Per the germline V gene, CDR1 is SGHVS and CDR2 is FQNEAQ. The ends lost 3 bases at V and 2 bases at J; junction bases unmatched: 5. CDR3 residues: CASSFELAGTGANVLTF. CDR3 in DNA: TGTGCCAGCAGCTTCGAACTAGCGGGTACTGGGGCCAACGTCCTGACTTTC.

The chain has TRBV4-1 and TRBJ1-2; no clear D gene. Germline CDR1 is MGHRA and CDR2 is YSYEKL. V was shortened by 1 base and J by 4 bases, with 13 bases between the two germline ends. The CDR3 runs to 15 residues. The CDR3 is CASSQAGLALYGYTF. DNA of the CDR3: TGCGCCAGCAGCCAAGCGGGCCTAGCACTCTATGGCTACACCTTC.

The CDR3 nucleotides read TGTGCCAGCAGTCCCGCTTTCAGCAATCAGCCCCAGCATTTT. This gives the protein CASSPAFSNQPQHF. This chain joins TRBV27 and TRBJ1-5; no clear D. Trimming removed 5 bases from V and 1 base from J, with 9 bases in between. Germline V gene sequence: CDR1 MNHEY, CDR2 SMNVEV (reference sequence). CDR3 length: 14 amino acids.

The CDR3: CASSVSRYNEQFF. For the CDR3, the DNA is TGTGCCAGCAGCGTATCCCGGTACAATGAGCAGTTCTTC. The chain recombines TRBV9 with TRBJ2-1; D is uncertain. The germline CDR1 and CDR2 sequences are SGDLS and YYNGEE. This CDR3 is 13 amino acids long. Trimming took off 1 base at V and 4 bases at J, with 6 bases between the two ends.

V and J are TRBV11-2 and TRBJ1-1, with 9 nucleotides matching TRBD1. This CDR3 comprises 15 residues. J was trimmed by 4 bases and V by 4 bases; bases with no gene match: 7. Germline CDR1 and CDR2: SGHAT and FQNNGV. This CDR3 is CASSSYRGLGTEAFF. CDR3 coding DNA: TGTGCCAGCAGCTCTTACAGGGGGCTGGGCACTGAAGCTTTCTTT.

The chain employs TRBV5-1 and TRBJ2-3; 13 nucleotides agree with TRBD2. Losses at the gene ends were 5 bases for V and 1 base for J; bases not matched to a gene: 4. Germline V lookup: CDR1 SGHRS, CDR2 YFSETQ. The length of the CDR3 is 16 residues. The CDR3 sequence: CASSSGLAGGTDTQYF. CDR3 DNA sequence: TGCGCCAGCAGTTCAGGACTAGCGGGGGGCACAGATACGCAGTATTTT. Full variable domain (missing parts from reference TRBV5-1 and TRBJ2-3): KAGVTQTPRYLIKTRGQQVTLSCSPISGHRSVSWYQQTPGQGLQFLFEYFSETQRNKGNFPGRFSGRQFSNSRSEMNVSTLELGDSALYLCASSSGLAGGTDTQYFGPGTRLTVL.

CDR3 nucleotide sequence: TGCGCCAGCAGCCAAGTTAGCCGAGGTACGGGAGGGCCTATGAATGAGCAGTTCTTC. Translation: CASSQVSRGTGGPMNEQFF. This chain joins TRBV4-3 and TRBJ2-1, with 8 bases lining up with TRBD2. This CDR3 contains 19 residues. Germline V gene lookup returns CDR1 LGHNA and CDR2 YSLEER. Trimming at V came to 1 base and at J to 7 bases, leaving 18 bases not matched to a gene.

The V and J genes are TRBV5-1 and TRBJ1-2; TRBD1 agrees at 8 bases. This CDR3 is built from 20 residues. Per the germline V gene, CDR1 is SGHRS and CDR2 is YFSETQ. The V segment lost 4 bases and the J segment 3 bases; nucleotides outside the gene matches: 23. The CDR3 DNA reads as TGCGCCAGCAGCCTCCGCCCCCCGGACAGGGTAGAGTTGGAATACTATGGCTACACCTTC. Encoded protein: CASSLRPPDRVELEYYGYTF.

This clone has just a few counts. The chain is built from TRBV5-4 and TRBJ2-1, with 7 bases identical to TRBD1. The CDR3 has 16 amino acids. The trim removed 6 bases at V and 4 bases at J, leaving 13 bases unmatched. From germline, CDR1 is SGHNT and CDR2 YYREEE (reference sequence). The CDR3 here is CASIPRQGESYNEQFF. DNA for the CDR3: TGTGCCAGCATCCCCCGTCAGGGGGAGTCATACAATGAGCAGTTCTTC.

This sequence joins TRBV4-1 and TRBJ1-3, with D unclear. V shed 4 bases and J shed 2 bases, with 9 bases lying between them. Germline lookup yields CDR1 MGHRA and CDR2 YSYEKL. The length of the CDR3 is 14 residues. In DNA form, the CDR3 reads TGCGCCAGCAGCCCAATGATAGCTGGAAACACCATATATTTT. It yields the protein CASSPMIAGNTIYF.

The V call is TRBV5-8, the J call TRBJ2-3, with 7 nucleotides matching TRBD2. The trim removed 5 bases at V and 4 bases at J, leaving 10 bases unmatched. Germline V gene lookup returns CDR1 SGHTS and CDR2 YDEGEE. The CDR3 has 15 amino acids. CDR3 sequence (DNA): TGTGCCAGCAGGAAAGGACTAGAAATTTCAGATACGCAGTATTTT. It specifies CASRKGLEISDTQYF.

V gene TRBV25-1 combines with J gene TRBJ2-7; D perhaps matches TRBD2 (6 bases). This CDR3 contains 11 residues. Germline V gene data show CDR1 as MGHDK and CDR2 as SYGVNS. Trimming left V 2 bases short and J 10 bases short, with 9 bases between. CDR3 nucleotides: TGTGCCAGCAGTGAAGGGAGGCTTCAGTACTTC. Its translation is CASSEGRLQYF.